Below are 21 T cell receptor beta chains sequenced from a single sample in a study of spatial heterogeneity in lung cancer. TCRdb re-called the 5' RACE reads with MiXCR, one entry per CDR3 protein. Of around 26,000 distinct CDR3 sequences in the sample, around 7% were seen once. Regarding time point: sample taken at primary tumor resection. The sample consisted of PBMCs, taken at surgery. The receptor set was obtained from a male donor with early-stage non-small cell lung cancer.

This clonotype was detected a few times. The CDR3 DNA reads TGTGCCAGCAGGGCTACTTGGAGGACTAATGAAAAACTGTTTTTT. This encodes CASRATWRTNEKLFF. The rearrangement uses TRBV28 and TRBJ1-4; D remains unclear. The CDR3 is made up of 15 amino acids. Trimming stripped 6 bases from V and 2 bases from J, with 13 bases between. CDR1 and CDR2 (germline): MDHEN, SYDVKM.

The chain has TRBV6-6 and TRBJ2-3; the D gene is possibly TRBD2 (5 bases). CDR1 and CDR2 from the germline V gene are MNHNY and SVGAGI (reference sequence). Trimming took off 10 bases at V and 6 bases at J, with 17 bases between the two ends. This CDR3 comprises 13 residues. This chain's CDR3 is CAITYSVTDTQYF. The DNA for the CDR3 is TGTGCCATTACCTATAGCGTTACGGATACGCAGTATTTT.

This clonotype has at least ten counts. The V call is TRBV6-6, the J call TRBJ1-6, with 7 bases fitting TRBD1. V was pared by 4 bases and J by 9 bases, with 6 bases of the junction left unmatched. Germline-derived CDR1 and CDR2 are MNHNY and SVGAGI (reference sequence). The CDR3 loop spans 14 amino acids. The CDR3 sequence is CASSSTGSSSPLHF. The CDR3 DNA reads TGTGCCAGCAGTTCGACAGGGTCTAGTTCACCCCTCCACTTT.

The chain couples TRBV11-2 to TRBJ2-1; the match to TRBD2 covers 10 bases. V lost 6 bases to trimming and J lost 6 bases; unmatched junction nucleotides: 11. Per the germline V gene, CDR1 is SGHAT and CDR2 is FQNNGV. The CDR3 runs to 16 residues. The chain's CDR3 is CASRASGTSDPNEQFF. In DNA, the CDR3 is TGTGCCAGCAGGGCGTCCGGGACTAGCGACCCCAATGAGCAGTTCTTC.

This clonotype was counted at least ten times. This sequence joins TRBV28 and TRBJ2-4; D not resolved. Trimming took 4 bases from V and 8 from J, leaving 9 bases between them. This CDR3 has 12 amino acids. The germline V gene encodes CDR1 MDHEN and CDR2 SYDVKM. CDR3 coding DNA: TGTGCCAGCAGTTCCCGGAGAGACATTCAGTACTTC. Translating it yields CASSSRRDIQYF.

This chain uses TRBV15 with TRBJ2-7; D may correspond to TRBD1 or TRBD2 (7 bases each). Per the germline V gene, CDR1 is LNHNV and CDR2 is YYDKDF (reference sequence). The CDR3 is 17 residues long. V was shortened by 0 bases and J by 7 bases, with 22 bases between the two germline ends. CDR3 bases: TGTGCCACCAGCAGAGATACAGGGGCGACTAGCCGCGGAGAGCAGTACTTC. Its protein product is CATSRDTGATSRGEQYF.

This clonotype was seen ten or more times. V and J are TRBV28 and TRBJ2-7, with a weak D call TRBD1 (6 bases). The V end lost 6 bases, the J end lost 7 bases, and 10 bases lay between the germline ends. Germline V lookup: CDR1 MDHEN, CDR2 SYDVKM. This CDR3 has 11 residues. The CDR3 coding sequence is TGTGCCAGCAGAGCAGGGGTTGAGCAGTACTTC. It translates to CASRAGVEQYF.

This clonotype rates as large. The J gene is TRBJ1-2, the V gene TRBV28; D is ambiguous. CDR1 and CDR2 (germline): MDHEN, SYDVKM. The V end lost 7 bases, the J end lost 4 bases, and 13 bases lay between the germline ends. This CDR3 is 13 amino acids long. The CDR3 reads CASTIVGLYGYTF. CDR3 nucleotides: TGTGCCAGCACGATCGTCGGACTCTATGGCTACACCTTC.

This clonotype was detected many times. The J gene is TRBJ2-5, the V gene TRBV20-1; D uncertain. Looked up from germline, CDR1 is DFQATT and CDR2 is SNEGSKA (reference sequence). Trimming stripped 6 bases from V and 3 bases from J, with 8 bases between. This CDR3 has 11 amino acids. The CDR3 spells CSAQGEETQYF. CDR3 bases: TGCAGTGCCCAAGGTGAAGAGACCCAGTACTTC.

This clonotype occurred a few times. The chain employs TRBV5-1 and TRBJ2-3; D is unclear. Germline CDR1 SGHRS, CDR2 YFSETQ. The CDR3 is 11 amino acids. V dropped 2 bases and J dropped 3 bases, with 1 base sitting between them. The chain's CDR3 is CASSLTDTQYF. The CDR3 DNA sequence: TGCGCCAGCAGCTTAACAGATACGCAGTATTTT.

This clonotype showed up just a few times. V gene TRBV11-3 combines with J gene TRBJ2-1; 9 bases line up with TRBD2. The ends lost 5 bases at V and 7 bases at J; junction bases unmatched: 12. Germline V gives CDR1 SGHNT, CDR2 YENEEA. The CDR3 covers 16 residues. CDR3 protein: CASSPEGGRAWNEQFF. For the CDR3, the DNA is TGTGCCAGCAGCCCGGAGGGCGGGAGGGCCTGGAATGAGCAGTTCTTC.

This clonotype came up a few times. J is TRBJ1-1 and V is TRBV6-1; 10 nucleotides line up with TRBD1. The V and J ends lost 6 bases and 1 base, in that order; junction bases with no gene match: 5. Germline loops: CDR1 MNHNS, CDR2 SASEGT. This CDR3 spans 15 amino acids. CDR3: CASRGQGGSNTEAFF. The DNA for the CDR3 is TGTGCCAGCAGAGGACAGGGGGGGTCGAACACTGAAGCTTTCTTT.

The sample holds many counts of this clonotype. The J gene is TRBJ2-7, the V gene TRBV4-1; 9 bases fit TRBD1. Germline V CDR1 and CDR2: MGHRA, YSYEKL. The CDR3 is made up of 16 amino acids. V gave up 1 base and J gave up 3 bases; unmatched junction bases: 7. The CDR3 DNA follows: TGCGCCAGCAGCCAAGCGTGGACAGGGGACCTCTACGAGCAGTACTTC. Translating gives CASSQAWTGDLYEQYF.

In this sample, this clonotype turned up many times. The chain couples TRBV15 to TRBJ2-4, with D tentatively TRBD1 (6 bases). Germline CDR1 reads LNHNV; CDR2 reads YYDKDF (reference sequence). The ends were cut back, 4 bases at V and 8 bases at J, with 18 bases in the middle. This CDR3 is built from 15 residues. CDR3 sequence reads: CATSKREGGLDIQYF. The CDR3 DNA reads as TGTGCCACCAGCAAACGGGAAGGGGGTTTAGACATTCAGTACTTC.

This clonotype was counted ten times or more. This chain links TRBV15 with TRBJ2-7; tentative D call: TRBD1 (5 bases). The CDR3 contains 14 residues. Germline-derived CDR1 and CDR2 are LNHNV and YYDKDF (reference sequence). Trimming pared 0 bases from V and 6 bases from J, leaving 12 bases between. The CDR3 here is CATSRDPGRVEQYF. The CDR3 DNA follows: TGTGCCACCAGCAGAGATCCGGGCAGGGTCGAGCAGTACTTC.

The table lists this clonotype with many counts. The chain recombines TRBV6-1 with TRBJ2-5; D is unresolved. V shed 7 bases and J shed 3 bases, with 15 bases lying between them. CDR1 is MNHNS and CDR2 is SASEGT in the germline V gene. This CDR3 has 14 residues. CDR3 sequence reads: CASNSLTAKETQYF. In DNA, the CDR3 is TGTGCCAGCAACTCTCTGACTGCCAAAGAGACCCAGTACTTC.

This clonotype was detected many times. V and J are TRBV7-9 and TRBJ2-2; the D gene is possibly TRBD1 (5 bases). V gave up 4 bases and J gave up 1 base, with 7 bases separating them. This CDR3 region has 14 residues. Per germline, CDR1 SEHNR and CDR2 FQNEAQ (reference sequence). As DNA, the CDR3 is TGTGCCAGCAGCTGGCAGGGGAACACCGGGGAGCTGTTTTTT. Protein product: CASSWQGNTGELFF.

This clonotype occurred many times. The chain links TRBV7-6 to TRBJ2-1; a weak D match, TRBD1 (5 bases). CDR3 size: 16 residues. V was shortened by 1 base and J by 0 bases, with 10 bases between the two germline ends. Germline V gives CDR1 SGHVS, CDR2 FNYEAQ. The CDR3 DNA sequence: TGTGCCAGCAGCTTAGGTAGTGACAGCTCCTACAATGAGCAGTTCTTC. Its protein is CASSLGSDSSYNEQFF. The variable domain in full, with the rest retrieved from reference TRBV7-6 and TRBJ2-1, is GAGVSQSPRYKVTKRGQDVALRCDPISGHVSLYWYRQALGQGPEFLTYFNYEAQQDKSGLPNDRFSAERPEGSISTLTIQRTEQRDSAMYRCASSLGSDSSYNEQFFGPGTRLTVL.

In this sample, this clonotype turned up many times. This sequence joins TRBV28 and TRBJ2-3, with D maybe TRBD1 (5 bases). Trimming left V 1 base short and J 5 bases short, with 13 bases between. The length of the CDR3 is 15 residues. Germline V gives CDR1 MDHEN, CDR2 SYDVKM. CDR3 DNA sequence: TGTGCCAGCAGTTTATTGTCAGGGAAGGAAGATACGCAGTATTTT. It is translated as CASSLLSGKEDTQYF.

The chain uses TRBV6-1 and TRBJ2-3; 15 nucleotides line up with TRBD2. The CDR3 totals 17 residues. Per the germline V gene, CDR1 is MNHNS and CDR2 is SASEGT. Unmatched junction bases numbered 14, after V lost 8 bases and J lost 8 bases. For the CDR3, the DNA is TGTGCCAGCGTTGGCGTTGGACTAGCGGGAGGGCCCGGTACGCAGTATTTT. This encodes CASVGVGLAGGPGTQYF.

There are a few counts of this clonotype. The V gene is TRBV12-3 or TRBV12-4, the J gene TRBJ1-2; the D is unclear. Trimming took off 2 bases at V and 8 bases at J, with 12 bases between the two ends. The CDR3 sequence is 13 residues long. The CDR3 coding sequence is TGTGCCAGCAGTTTACGGCAAAAACTCGGCTACACCTTC. Protein product: CASSLRQKLGYTF.